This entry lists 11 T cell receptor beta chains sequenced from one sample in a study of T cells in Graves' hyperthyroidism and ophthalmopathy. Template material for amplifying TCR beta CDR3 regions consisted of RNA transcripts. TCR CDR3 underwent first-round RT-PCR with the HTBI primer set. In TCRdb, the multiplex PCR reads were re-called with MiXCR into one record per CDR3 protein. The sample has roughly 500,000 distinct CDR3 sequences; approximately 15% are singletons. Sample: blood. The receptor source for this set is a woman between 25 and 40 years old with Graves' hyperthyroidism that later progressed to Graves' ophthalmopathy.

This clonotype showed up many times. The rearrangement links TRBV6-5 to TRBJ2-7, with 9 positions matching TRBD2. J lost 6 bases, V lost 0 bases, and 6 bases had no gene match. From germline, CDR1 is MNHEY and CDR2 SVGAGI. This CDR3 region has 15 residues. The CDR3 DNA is TGTGCCAGCAGTTACTCGGTATTAGCGGGAGTCGAGCAGTACTTC. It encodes CASSYSVLAGVEQYF.

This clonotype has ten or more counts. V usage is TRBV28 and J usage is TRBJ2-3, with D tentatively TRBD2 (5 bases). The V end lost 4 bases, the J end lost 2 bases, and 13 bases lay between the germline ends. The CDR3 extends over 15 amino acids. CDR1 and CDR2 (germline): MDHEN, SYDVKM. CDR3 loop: CASSSSGLSTDTQYF. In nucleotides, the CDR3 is TGTGCCAGCAGTTCGAGCGGACTCTCCACAGATACGCAGTATTTT.

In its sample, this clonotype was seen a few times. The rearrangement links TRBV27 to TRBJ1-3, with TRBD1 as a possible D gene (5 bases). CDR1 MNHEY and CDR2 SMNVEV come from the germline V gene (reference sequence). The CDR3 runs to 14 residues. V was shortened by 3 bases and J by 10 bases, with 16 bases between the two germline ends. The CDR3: CASSFYPGGETIYF. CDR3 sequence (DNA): TGTGCCAGCAGTTTCTACCCCGGGGGGGAGACCATATATTTT.

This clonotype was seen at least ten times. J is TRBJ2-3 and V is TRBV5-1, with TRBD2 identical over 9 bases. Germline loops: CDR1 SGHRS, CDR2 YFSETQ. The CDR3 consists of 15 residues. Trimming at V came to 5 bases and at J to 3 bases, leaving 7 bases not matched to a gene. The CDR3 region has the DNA TGCGCCAGCAGTCGGGCTAGCGGGAATACAGATACGCAGTATTTT. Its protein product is CASSRASGNTDTQYF.

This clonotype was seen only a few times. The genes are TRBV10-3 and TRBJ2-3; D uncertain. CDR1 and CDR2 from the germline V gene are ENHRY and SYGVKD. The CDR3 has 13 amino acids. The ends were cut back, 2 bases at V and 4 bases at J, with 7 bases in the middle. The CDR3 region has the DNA TGTGCCATCAGTGAGGAACGGTCAGATACGCAGTATTTT. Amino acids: CAISEERSDTQYF.

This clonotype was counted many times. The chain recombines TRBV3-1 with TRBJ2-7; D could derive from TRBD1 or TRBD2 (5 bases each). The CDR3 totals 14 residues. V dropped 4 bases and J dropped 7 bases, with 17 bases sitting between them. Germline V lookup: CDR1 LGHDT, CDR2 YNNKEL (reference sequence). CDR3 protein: CASSPRGGRREQYF. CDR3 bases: TGTGCCAGCAGCCCTCGGGGCGGGCGTAGGGAGCAGTACTTC.

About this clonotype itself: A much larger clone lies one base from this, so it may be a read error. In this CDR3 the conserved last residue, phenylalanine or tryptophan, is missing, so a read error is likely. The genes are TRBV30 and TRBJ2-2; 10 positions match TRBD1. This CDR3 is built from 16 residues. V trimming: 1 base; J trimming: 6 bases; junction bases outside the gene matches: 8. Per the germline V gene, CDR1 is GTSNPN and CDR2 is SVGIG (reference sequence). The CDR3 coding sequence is TGTGCCTGGAGTGACCCCCGGACAGGGGGGGCCGGGGAGCTGTTTCTT. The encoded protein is CAWSDPRTGGAGELFL.

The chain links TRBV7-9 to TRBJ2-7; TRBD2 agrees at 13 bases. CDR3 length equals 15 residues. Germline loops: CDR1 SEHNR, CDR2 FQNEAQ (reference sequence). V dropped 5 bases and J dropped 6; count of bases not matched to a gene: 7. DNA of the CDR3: TGTGCCAGCAGCCCTAAAGGGACTAGCGGGACCGAGCAGTACTTC. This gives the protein CASSPKGTSGTEQYF.

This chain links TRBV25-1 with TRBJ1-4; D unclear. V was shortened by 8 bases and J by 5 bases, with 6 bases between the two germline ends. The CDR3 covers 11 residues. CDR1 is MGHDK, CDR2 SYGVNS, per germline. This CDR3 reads CASRFNEKLFF. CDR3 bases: TGTGCCAGCCGGTTCAATGAAAAACTGTTTTTT.

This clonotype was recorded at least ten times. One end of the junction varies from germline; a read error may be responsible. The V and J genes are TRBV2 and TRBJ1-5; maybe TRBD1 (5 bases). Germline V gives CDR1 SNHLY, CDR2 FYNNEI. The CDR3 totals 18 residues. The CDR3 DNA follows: TGTGCCAGCAGTGAGCGGACCTCTGGGGGACGGGGCAATCAGCTCCAGCATTTT. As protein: CASSERTSGGRGNQLQHF.

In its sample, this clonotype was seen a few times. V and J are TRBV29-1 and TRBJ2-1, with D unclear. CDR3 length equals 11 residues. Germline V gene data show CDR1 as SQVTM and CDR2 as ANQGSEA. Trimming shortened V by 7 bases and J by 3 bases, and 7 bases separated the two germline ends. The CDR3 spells CSAVSYNEQFF. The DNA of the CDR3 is TGCAGCGCCGTAAGCTACAATGAGCAGTTCTTC.